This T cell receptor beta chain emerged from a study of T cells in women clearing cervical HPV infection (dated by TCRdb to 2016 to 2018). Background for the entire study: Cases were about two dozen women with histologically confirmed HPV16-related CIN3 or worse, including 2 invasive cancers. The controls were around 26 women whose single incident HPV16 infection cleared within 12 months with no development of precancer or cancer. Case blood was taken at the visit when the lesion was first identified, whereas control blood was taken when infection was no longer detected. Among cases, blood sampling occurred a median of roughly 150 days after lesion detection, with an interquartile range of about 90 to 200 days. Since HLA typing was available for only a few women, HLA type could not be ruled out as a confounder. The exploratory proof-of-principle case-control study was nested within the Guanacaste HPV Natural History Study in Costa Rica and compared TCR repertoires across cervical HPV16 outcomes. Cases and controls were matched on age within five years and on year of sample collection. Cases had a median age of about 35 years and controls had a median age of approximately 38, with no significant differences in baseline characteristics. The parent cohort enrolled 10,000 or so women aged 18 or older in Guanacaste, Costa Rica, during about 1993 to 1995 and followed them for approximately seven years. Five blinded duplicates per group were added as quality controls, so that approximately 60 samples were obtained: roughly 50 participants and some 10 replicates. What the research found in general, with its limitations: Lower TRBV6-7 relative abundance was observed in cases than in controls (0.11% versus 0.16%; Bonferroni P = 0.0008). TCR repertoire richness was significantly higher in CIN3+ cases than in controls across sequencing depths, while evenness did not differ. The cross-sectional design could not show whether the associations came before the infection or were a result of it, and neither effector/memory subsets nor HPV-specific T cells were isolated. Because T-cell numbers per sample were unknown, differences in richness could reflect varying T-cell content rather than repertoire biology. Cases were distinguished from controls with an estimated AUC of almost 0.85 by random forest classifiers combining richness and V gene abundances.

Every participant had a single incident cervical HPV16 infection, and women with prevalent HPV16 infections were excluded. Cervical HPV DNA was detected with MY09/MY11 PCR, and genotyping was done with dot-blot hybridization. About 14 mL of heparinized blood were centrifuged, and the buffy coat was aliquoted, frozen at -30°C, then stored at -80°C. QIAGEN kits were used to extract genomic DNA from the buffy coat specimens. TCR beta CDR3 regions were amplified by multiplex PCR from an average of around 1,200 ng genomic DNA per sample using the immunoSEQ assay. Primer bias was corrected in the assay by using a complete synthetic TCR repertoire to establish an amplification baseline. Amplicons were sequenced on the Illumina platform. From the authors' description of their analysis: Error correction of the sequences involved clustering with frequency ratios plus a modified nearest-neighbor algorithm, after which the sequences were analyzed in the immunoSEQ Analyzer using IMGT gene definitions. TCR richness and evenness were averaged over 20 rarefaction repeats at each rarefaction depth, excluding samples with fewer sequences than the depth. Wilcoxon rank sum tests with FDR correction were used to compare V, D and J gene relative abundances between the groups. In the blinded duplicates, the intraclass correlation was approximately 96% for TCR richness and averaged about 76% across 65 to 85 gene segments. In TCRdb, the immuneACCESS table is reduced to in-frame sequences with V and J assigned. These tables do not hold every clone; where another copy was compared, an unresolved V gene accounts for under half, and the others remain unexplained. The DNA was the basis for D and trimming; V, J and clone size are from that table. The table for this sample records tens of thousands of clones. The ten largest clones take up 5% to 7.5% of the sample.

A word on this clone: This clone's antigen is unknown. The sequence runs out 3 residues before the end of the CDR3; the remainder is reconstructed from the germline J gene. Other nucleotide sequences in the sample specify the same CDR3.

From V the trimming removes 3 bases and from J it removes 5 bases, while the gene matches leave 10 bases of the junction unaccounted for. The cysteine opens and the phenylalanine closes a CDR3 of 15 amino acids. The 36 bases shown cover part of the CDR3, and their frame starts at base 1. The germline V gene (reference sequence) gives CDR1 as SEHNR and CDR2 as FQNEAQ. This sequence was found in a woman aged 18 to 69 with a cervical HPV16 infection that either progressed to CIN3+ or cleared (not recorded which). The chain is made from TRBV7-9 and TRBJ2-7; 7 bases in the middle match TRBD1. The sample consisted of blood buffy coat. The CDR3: CASSLATGNRDEQYF. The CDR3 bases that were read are TGTGCCAGCAGCTTGGCGACAGGGAATCGAGACGAG.